What follows are 10 T cell receptor beta chains derived from one specimen sequenced in a study of control samples from healthy donors and cancer patients (dated by TCRdb to about 2020). The method behind the library was the immunoSEQ multiplex PCR assay. Held by TCRdb, this immuneACCESS table contains in-frame sequences only and omits some clones. Under half of the omission traces to an unresolved V gene where checked; the cause of the rest is unknown. The sample table holds 400,000 to 500,000 clones, of which 80% to 95% were seen once. The top ten hold 6% to 7% of the sample. Sequencing input: PBMCs. The receptor source for this set is a man aged 35 to 55 with head and neck cancer.

DNA for the CDR3: TGCGCCAGCAGCCATGGGACCGGGGCAACTAATGAAAAACTGTTTTTT. This translates into CASSHGTGATNEKLFF. This chain connects TRBV4-3 to TRBJ1-4, with D possibly matching TRBD1 (5 bases). The germline CDR1 and CDR2 sequences are LGHNA and YSLEER. The ends were cut back, 3 bases at V and 0 bases at J, with 11 bases in the middle. The CDR3 totals 16 residues.

This chain connects TRBV5-5 to TRBJ1-2, with TRBD1 matching over 10 bases. Germline lookup yields CDR1 SGHKS and CDR2 YYEKEE (reference sequence). The trim removed 0 bases at V and 6 bases at J, leaving 5 bases unmatched. The CDR3 sequence is 15 residues long. CDR3 loop: CASSLVGGTGDGYTF. The DNA of the CDR3 is TGTGCCAGCAGCTTGGTCGGAGGGACAGGGGATGGCTACACCTTC.

This chain connects TRBV30 to TRBJ1-4, with D unresolved. The CDR3 loop spans 15 amino acids. The V end lost 4 bases, the J end lost 3 bases, and 15 bases lay between the germline ends. Germline CDR1 reads GTSNPN; CDR2 reads SVGIG (reference sequence). The CDR3 DNA reads as TGTGCCTGGAACGTGGTCGGCAGGTCTAATGAAAAACTGTTTTTT. It translates to CAWNVVGRSNEKLFF.

The gene calls are TRBV6-1 and TRBJ1-3, with D maybe TRBD1 (5 bases). This CDR3 contains 16 residues. Germline CDR1 is MNHNS and CDR2 is SASEGT. With 0 bases removed from V and 3 bases from J, the gap between germline ends came to 12 bases. This CDR3 is CASSEAVYGGGNTIYF. In DNA form, the CDR3 reads TGTGCCAGCAGTGAAGCGGTATATGGGGGTGGAAACACCATATATTTT.

V usage is TRBV5-6 and J usage is TRBJ1-2; a possible D gene is TRBD1 (6 bases). The CDR3 spans 13 residues. Germline V lookup: CDR1 SGHDT, CDR2 YYEEEE. V lost 2 bases and J lost 8, with 13 bases in between. In DNA form, the CDR3 reads TGTGCCAGCAGCTTCGGGACAAATCGGGGCTACACCTTC. Translating it yields CASSFGTNRGYTF.

This chain joins TRBV5-4 and TRBJ2-2; 10 nucleotides align to TRBD2. Germline loops: CDR1 SGHNT, CDR2 YYREEE (reference sequence). The V gene end was trimmed by 4 bases and the J gene end by 6 bases; junction bases not matched to a gene: 6. The CDR3 has 15 residues. The chain's CDR3 is CASSPGLAISGELFF. CDR3 DNA sequence: TGTGCCAGCAGCCCGGGACTAGCGATTTCCGGGGAGCTGTTTTTT. The full variable domain, its missing parts supplied by reference TRBV5-4 and TRBJ2-2, is ETGVTQSPTHLIKTRGQQVTLRCSSQSGHNTVSWYQQALGQGPQFIFQYYREEENGRGNFPPRFSGLQFPNYSSELNVNALELDDSALYLCASSPGLAISGELFFGEGSRLTVL.

The chain combines TRBV9 with TRBJ2-7; 9 bases line up with TRBD1. Germline CDR1 reads SGDLS; CDR2 reads YYNGEE. The CDR3 runs to 15 residues. V was clipped by 0 bases and J by 5 bases; unmatched bases: 6. The CDR3 nucleotides are TGTGCCAGCAGCGTAGTAGGGACAGGGTCGGACGAGCAGTACTTC. Its translation is CASSVVGTGSDEQYF.

The chain combines TRBV30 with TRBJ1-5; tentatively, D is TRBD1 (6 bases). CDR1 is GTSNPN, CDR2 SVGIG, per germline (reference sequence). Between the trimmed V and J ends, which lost 5 bases and 0 bases, there was a span of 11 bases. The CDR3 has 14 residues. As DNA, the CDR3 is TGTGCCTGGGGGGGACACAGTAGCAATCAGCCCCAGCATTTT. This codes for CAWGGHSSNQPQHF.

The CDR3 DNA is TGCAGCGTTGGGGAGAATGAGCAGTTCTTC. Its protein product is CSVGENEQFF. This sequence joins TRBV29-1 and TRBJ2-1; D perhaps matches TRBD2 (5 bases). Trimming left V 4 bases short and J 7 bases short, with 5 bases between. The CDR3 extends over 10 amino acids. Germline values: CDR1 SQVTM, CDR2 ANQGSEA.

The chain is built from TRBV10-3 and TRBJ2-2, with D maybe TRBD1 (5 bases). The CDR3 is 18 amino acids. Germline lookup yields CDR1 ENHRY and CDR2 SYGVKD. Trimming shortened V by 0 bases and J by 0 bases, and 14 bases separated the two germline ends. The CDR3 DNA sequence: TGTGCCATCAGTGAGTCGGCCAGGCAGGGCCCGAACACCGGGGAGCTGTTTTTT. Protein: CAISESARQGPNTGELFF.